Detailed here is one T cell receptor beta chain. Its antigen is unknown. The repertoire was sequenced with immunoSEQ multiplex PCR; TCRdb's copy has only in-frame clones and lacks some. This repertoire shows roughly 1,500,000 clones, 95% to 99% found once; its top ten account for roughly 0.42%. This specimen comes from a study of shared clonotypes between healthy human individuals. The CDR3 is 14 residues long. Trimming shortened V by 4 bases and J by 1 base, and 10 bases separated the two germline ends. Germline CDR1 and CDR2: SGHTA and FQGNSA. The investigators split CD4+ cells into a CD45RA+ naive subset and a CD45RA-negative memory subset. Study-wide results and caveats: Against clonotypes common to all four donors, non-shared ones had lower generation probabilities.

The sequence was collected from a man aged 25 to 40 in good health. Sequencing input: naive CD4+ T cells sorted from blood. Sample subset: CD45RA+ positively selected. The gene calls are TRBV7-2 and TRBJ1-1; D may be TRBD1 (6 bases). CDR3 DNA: TGTGCCAGCAGCTCCGAGGGACAGAACACTGAAGCTTTCTTT. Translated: CASSSEGQNTEAFF.